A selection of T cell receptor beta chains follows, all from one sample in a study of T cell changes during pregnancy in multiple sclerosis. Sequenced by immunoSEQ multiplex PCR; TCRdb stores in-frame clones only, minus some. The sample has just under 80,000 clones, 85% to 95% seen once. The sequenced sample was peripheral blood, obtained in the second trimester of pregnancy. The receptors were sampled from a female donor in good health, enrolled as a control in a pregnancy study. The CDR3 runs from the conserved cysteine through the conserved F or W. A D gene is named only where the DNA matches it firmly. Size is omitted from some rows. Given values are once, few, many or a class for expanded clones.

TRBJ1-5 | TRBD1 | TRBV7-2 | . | TGTGCCAGCAGCTTAGCCGGGACAGGGGGCCGTCAGCCCCAGCATTTT | CASSLAGTGGRQPQHF
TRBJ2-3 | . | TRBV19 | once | TGTGCCAGTACTCAAAGCGGCGCAGATACGCAGTATTTT | CASTQSGADTQYF
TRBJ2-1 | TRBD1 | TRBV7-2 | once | TGTGCCAGCAGCCTTAGATTGGGGACAGGGGGCTCAAATGAGCAGTTCTTC | CASSLRLGTGGSNEQFF
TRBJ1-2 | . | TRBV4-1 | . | TGCGCCAGCAGCCAGACTCAGGGTTCTGGGTACTTCTTC | CASSQTQGSGYFF
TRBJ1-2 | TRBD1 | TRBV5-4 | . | TGTGCCAGCAGCACAACGGACAGGGGCTATGGCTACACCTTC | CASSTTDRGYGYTF
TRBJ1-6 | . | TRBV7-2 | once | TGTGCCAGCAGCTTAGGTGGAGGAGGGGTATCACCCCTCCACTTT | CASSLGGGGVSPLHF
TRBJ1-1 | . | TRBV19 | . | TGTGCCAGTGCGGACAGGAACACTGAAGCTTTCTTT | CASADRNTEAFF
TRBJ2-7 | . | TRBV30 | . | TGTGCCTGGGATGCGGACTCCTACGAGCAGTACTTC | CAWDADSYEQYF
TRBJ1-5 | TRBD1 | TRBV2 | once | TGTGCCAGCAGAACCGGGACAGGGTCTAGTCAGCCCCAGCATTTT | CASRTGTGSSQPQHF
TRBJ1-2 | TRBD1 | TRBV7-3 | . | TGTGCCAGCAGCGGGACAGGGGGCTTTGGCTACACCTTC | CASSGTGGFGYTF
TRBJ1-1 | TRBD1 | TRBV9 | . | TGTGCCAGCAGCTTAGGACAGGGCAGCGCTGAAGCTTTCTTT | CASSLGQGSAEAFF
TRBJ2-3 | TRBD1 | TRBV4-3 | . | TGCGCCAGCTCACAGGGGGGAAGCACAGATACGCAGTATTTT | CASSQGGSTDTQYF
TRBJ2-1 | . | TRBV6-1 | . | TGTGCCAGCAGTGTGATCGACAGTGTAGCGGTCAATGAGCAGTTCTTC | CASSVIDSVAVNEQFF
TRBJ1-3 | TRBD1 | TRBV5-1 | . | TGCGCCAGCAGCTCCTCCGACAGGGCTGGAAACACCATATATTTT | CASSSSDRAGNTIYF
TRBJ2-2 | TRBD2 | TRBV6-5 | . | TGTGCCAGCAGTTACGGGCGGGGGGCCCCCGGGGAGCTGTTTTTT | CASSYGRGAPGELFF
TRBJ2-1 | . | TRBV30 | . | TGTGCCTGGAGTGGGGAAGCCCGCGGGAACTTTTACAATGAGCAGTTCTTC | CAWSGEARGNFYNEQFF
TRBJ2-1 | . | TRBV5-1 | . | TGCGCCAGCAGCTTTGAGGAGGGGACCTACAATGAGCAGTTCTTC | CASSFEEGTYNEQFF
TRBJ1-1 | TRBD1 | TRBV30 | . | TGTGCCTGGAGGCTACAGGGGACCATGAACACTGAAGCTTTCTTT | CAWRLQGTMNTEAFF
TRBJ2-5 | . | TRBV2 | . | TGTGCCAGCTATACCGGGACATACCAAGAGACCCAGTACTTC | CASYTGTYQETQYF
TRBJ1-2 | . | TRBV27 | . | TGTGCCAGCAGTTTATCCCGCGGACAAATCAACTATGGCTACACCTTC | CASSLSRGQINYGYTF
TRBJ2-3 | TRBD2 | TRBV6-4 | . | TGTGCCAGCAGCCCTAGCGGGGGGGCCGGGAATACGCAGTATTTT | CASSPSGGAGNTQYF
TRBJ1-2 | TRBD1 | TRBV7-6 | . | TGTGCCAGCAGCTTAGCGACAGGGAATGGCTACACCTTC | CASSLATGNGYTF
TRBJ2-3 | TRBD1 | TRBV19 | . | TGTGCCAGTAGTATCGTACAGGGGGTGGGAGATACGCAGTATTTT | CASSIVQGVGDTQYF
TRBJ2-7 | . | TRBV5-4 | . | TGTGCCAGCAGCTTGGGAGTGTACGAGCAGTACTTC | CASSLGVYEQYF
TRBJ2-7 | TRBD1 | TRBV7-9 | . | TGTGCCAGCAGCCCGGACAGGGGCCGCGAGATAAAAGCCTACGAGCAGTACTTC | CASSPDRGREIKAYEQYF
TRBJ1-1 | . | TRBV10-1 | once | TGCGCCAGCACCCTGGGGGCTATGAACACTGAAGCTTTCTTT | CASTLGAMNTEAFF
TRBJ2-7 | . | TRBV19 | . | TGTGCCAGTAGTATCAAGTGGCCCTACGAGCAGTACTTC | CASSIKWPYEQYF
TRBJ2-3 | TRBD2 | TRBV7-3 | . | TGTGCCAGCAGCTTAGGGCTAGCGGGTAGCACAGATACGCAGTATTTT | CASSLGLAGSTDTQYF
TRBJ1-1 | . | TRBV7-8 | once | TGTGCCAGCAGCTTAGATTGGAGGGACACTGAAGCTTTCTTT | CASSLDWRDTEAFF
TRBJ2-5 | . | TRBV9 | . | TGTGCCAGCAGCGTAGGACAGCAAGAGACCCAGTACTTC | CASSVGQQETQYF
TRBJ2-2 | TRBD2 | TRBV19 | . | TGTGCCAGTAGTATGCTTTCGGGGGGGCCAGCCGGGGAGCTGTTTTTT | CASSMLSGGPAGELFF
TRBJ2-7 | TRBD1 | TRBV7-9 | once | TGTGCCAGCAGCCCACAGGGGACCCACGAGCAGTACTTC | CASSPQGTHEQYF
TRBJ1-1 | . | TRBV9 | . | TGTGCCAGCAGCGTAGCCCCAGGGAACACTGAAGCTTTCTTT | CASSVAPGNTEAFF
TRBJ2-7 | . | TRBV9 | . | TGTGCCAGCAGCGCCAGGACCCCAGGGGAGCAGTACTTC | CASSARTPGEQYF
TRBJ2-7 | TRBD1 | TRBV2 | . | TGTGCCAGCACTAAGGACAGGCGCGCCTCCTACGAGCAGTACTTC | CASTKDRRASYEQYF
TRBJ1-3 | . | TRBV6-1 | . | TGTGCCAGCAGTGAGGTAGCCGAAGACTCTGGAAACACCATATATTTT | CASSEVAEDSGNTIYF
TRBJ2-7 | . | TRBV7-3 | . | TGTGCCAGCAGCTTAACGGGGAGCGGCTACGAGCAGTACTTC | CASSLTGSGYEQYF
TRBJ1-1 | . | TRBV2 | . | TGTGCCAGCAGTGGACAGGCCACAAACACTGAAGCTTTCTTT | CASSGQATNTEAFF
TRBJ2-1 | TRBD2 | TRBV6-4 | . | TGTGCCAGCAGTGAAAGCGGGGCCGCCCGATCAGGTGAGCAGTTCTTC | CASSESGAARSGEQFF
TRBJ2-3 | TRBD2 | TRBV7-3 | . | TGTGCCAGCAGCTTAATGAGCGGGGGTAGCACAGATACGCAGTATTTT | CASSLMSGGSTDTQYF
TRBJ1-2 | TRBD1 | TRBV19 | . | TGTGCCAGTAGCGACAGGGACTATGGCTACACCTTC | CASSDRDYGYTF
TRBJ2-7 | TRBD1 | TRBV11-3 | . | TGTGCCAGCAGCGAAGGGACAGAAAAAACCTACGAGCAGTACTTC | CASSEGTEKTYEQYF
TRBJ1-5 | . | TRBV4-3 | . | TGCGCCAGCAGCCAAAATTCACAGGGAAAGCAGCCCCAGCATTTT | CASSQNSQGKQPQHF
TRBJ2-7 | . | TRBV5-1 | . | TGCGCCAGCAGCGGAGGGACGGGCAACTCCTACGAGCAGTACTTC | CASSGGTGNSYEQYF